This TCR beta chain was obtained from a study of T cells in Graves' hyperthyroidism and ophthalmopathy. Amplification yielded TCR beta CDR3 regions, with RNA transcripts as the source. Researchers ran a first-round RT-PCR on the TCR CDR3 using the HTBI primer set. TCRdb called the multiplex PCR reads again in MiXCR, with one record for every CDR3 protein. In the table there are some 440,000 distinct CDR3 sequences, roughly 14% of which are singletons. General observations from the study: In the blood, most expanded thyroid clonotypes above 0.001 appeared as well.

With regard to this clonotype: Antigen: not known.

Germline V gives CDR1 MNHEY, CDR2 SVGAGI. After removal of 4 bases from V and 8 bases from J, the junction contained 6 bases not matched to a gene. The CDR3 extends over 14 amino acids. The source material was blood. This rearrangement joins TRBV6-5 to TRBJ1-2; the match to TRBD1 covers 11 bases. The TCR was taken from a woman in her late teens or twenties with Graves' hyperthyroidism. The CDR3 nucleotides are TGTGCCAGCAGTTGGGACAGGGGGAAGGGGGGCTACACCTTC. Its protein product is CASSWDRGKGGYTF.